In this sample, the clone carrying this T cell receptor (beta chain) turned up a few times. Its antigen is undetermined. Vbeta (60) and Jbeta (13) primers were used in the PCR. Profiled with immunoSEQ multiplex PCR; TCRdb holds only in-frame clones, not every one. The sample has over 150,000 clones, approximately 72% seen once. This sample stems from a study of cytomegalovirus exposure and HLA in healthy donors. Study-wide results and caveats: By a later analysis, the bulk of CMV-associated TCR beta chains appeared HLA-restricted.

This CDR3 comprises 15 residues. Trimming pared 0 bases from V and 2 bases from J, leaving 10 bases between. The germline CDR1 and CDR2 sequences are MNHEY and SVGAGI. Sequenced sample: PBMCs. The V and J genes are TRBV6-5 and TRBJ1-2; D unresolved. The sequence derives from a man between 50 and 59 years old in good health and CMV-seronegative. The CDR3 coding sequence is TGTGCCAGCAGTTACTCCCCGACATGGAACTATGGCTACACCTTC. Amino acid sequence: CASSYSPTWNYGYTF.